The TCR beta chain under discussion was sequenced for a study of technical replicates of blood from a few donors. The CDR3 totals 16 residues. Germline V lookup: CDR1 SEHNR, CDR2 FQNEAQ (reference sequence). The V and J ends lost 3 bases and 0 bases respectively, with 12 bases between them. The table came from immunoSEQ multiplex PCR; TCRdb's copy has only in-frame clones and leaves some out. Here the sample spans about 84,000 clones, 95% to 98% being singletons. The TCR sequence derives from a human donor in good health. The gene calls are TRBV7-9 and TRBJ1-5, with a possible D match to TRBD1 (5 bases). The specimen sequenced was T cells isolated from PBMCs. This CDR3 reads CASSFGGGYSNQPQHF. CDR3 in DNA: TGTGCCAGCAGCTTCGGCGGGGGATATAGCAATCAGCCCCAGCATTTT.